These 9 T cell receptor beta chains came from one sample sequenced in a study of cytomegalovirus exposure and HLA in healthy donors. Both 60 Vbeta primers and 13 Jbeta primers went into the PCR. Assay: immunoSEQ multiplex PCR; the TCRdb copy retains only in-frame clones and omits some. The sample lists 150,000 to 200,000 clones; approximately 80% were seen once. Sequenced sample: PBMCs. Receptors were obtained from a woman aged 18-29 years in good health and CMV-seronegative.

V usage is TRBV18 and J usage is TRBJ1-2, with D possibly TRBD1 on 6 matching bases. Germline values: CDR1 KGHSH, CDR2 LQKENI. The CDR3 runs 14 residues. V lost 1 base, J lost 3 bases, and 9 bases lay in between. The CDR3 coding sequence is TGTGCCAGCTCACCACGTTCAGGGGACTATGGCTACACCTTC. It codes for CASSPRSGDYGYTF.

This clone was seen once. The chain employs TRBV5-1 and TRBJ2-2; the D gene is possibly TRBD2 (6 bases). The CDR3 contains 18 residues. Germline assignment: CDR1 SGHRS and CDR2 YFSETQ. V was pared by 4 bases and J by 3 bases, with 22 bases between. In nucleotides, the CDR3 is TGCGCCAGCAGCCCCCCCTCGGGGACTTATTACTACACCGGGGAGCTGTTTTTT. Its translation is CASSPPSGTYYYTGELFF.

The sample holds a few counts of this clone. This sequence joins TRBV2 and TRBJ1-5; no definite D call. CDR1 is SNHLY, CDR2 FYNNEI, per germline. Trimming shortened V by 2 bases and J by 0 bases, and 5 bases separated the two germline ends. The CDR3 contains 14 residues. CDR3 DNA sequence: TGTGCCAGCAGTGAACAGTATAGCAATCAGCCCCAGCATTTT. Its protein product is CASSEQYSNQPQHF.

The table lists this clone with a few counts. The CDR3 DNA follows: TGTGCCAGCAGCTCCGGACAGTGGACGAGCTCCTACGAGCAGTACTTC. Its translation is CASSSGQWTSSYEQYF. The V call is TRBV7-9, the J call TRBJ2-7, with D tentatively TRBD1 (6 bases). V lost 4 bases and J 0 bases, leaving 16 bases between the germline ends. Looked up from germline, CDR1 is SEHNR and CDR2 is FQNEAQ (reference sequence). This CDR3 spans 16 amino acids.

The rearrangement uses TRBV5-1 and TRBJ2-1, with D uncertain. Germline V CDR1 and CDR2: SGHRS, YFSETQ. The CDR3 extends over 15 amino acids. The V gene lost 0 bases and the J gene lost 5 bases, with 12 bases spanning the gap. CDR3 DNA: TGCGCCAGCAGCTTGGTTTCCGGGTTTAACAATGAGCAGTTCTTC. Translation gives CASSLVSGFNNEQFF. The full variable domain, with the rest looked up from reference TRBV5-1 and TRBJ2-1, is KAGVTQTPRYLIKTRGQQVTLSCSPISGHRSVSWYQQTPGQGLQFLFEYFSETQRNKGNFPGRFSGRQFSNSRSEMNVSTLELGDSALYLCASSLVSGFNNEQFFGPGTRLTVL.

In DNA, the CDR3 is TGTGCCAGCAGCTTACGGGGCACCGGGGAGCTGTTTTTT. It is translated as CASSLRGTGELFF. The J gene is TRBJ2-2, the V gene TRBV7-8; possible D gene TRBD2, 5 bases. Looked up from germline, CDR1 is SGHVS and CDR2 is FQNEAQ. The CDR3 has 13 amino acids. Trimming removed 2 bases at V and 4 bases at J, with 5 bases between. Looking up the rest from reference TRBV7-8 and TRBJ2-2 gives the full variable domain: GAGVSQSPRYKVAKRGQDVALRCDPISGHVSLFWYQQALGQGPEFLTYFQNEAQLDKSGLPSDRFFAERPEGSVSTLKIQRTQQEDSAVYLCASSLRGTGELFFGEGSRLTVL.

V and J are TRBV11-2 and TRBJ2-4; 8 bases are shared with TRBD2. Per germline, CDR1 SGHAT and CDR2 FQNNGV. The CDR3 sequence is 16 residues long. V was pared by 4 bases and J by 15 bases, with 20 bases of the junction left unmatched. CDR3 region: CASSSHVEVAGSWRYF. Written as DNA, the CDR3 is TGTGCCAGCAGCTCACACGTCGAAGTAGCGGGGTCCTGGCGGTACTTC.

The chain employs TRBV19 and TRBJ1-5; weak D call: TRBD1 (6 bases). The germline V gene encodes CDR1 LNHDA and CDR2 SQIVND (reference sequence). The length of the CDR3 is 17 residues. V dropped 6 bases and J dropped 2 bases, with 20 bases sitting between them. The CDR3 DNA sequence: TGTGCCAGTAGACCCGGGCGGGGGGCGGGTCGCAATCAGCCCCAGCATTTT. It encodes CASRPGRGAGRNQPQHF.

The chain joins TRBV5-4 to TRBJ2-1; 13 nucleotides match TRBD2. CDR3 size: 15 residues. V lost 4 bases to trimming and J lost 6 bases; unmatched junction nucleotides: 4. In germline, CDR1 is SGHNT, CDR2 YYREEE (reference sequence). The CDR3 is CASSLRLAGGNEQFF. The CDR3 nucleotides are TGTGCCAGCAGCCTCAGACTAGCGGGAGGCAATGAGCAGTTCTTC.